This record covers a single T cell receptor beta chain. The data were taken from a study of T cell changes during pregnancy in multiple sclerosis. The ends lost 8 bases at V and 8 bases at J; junction bases unmatched: 13. The V gene's germline CDR1 is SEHNR and CDR2 FQNEAQ (reference sequence). The CDR3 sequence is 14 residues long. Data came from immunoSEQ multiplex PCR; TCRdb stores just in-frame clones and leaves some out. The sample lists some 45,000 clones; about 91% were seen once. This TCR came from a female donor in good health, enrolled as a control in a pregnancy study. The starting material was CD4+ T cells from peripheral blood mononuclear cells, obtained after pregnancy. The chain joins TRBV7-9 to TRBJ1-2; 8 positions agree with TRBD1. The CDR3 loop reads CASGKDRAAEGYTF. The CDR3 DNA is TGTGCCAGCGGGAAGGACAGGGCGGCGGAGGGCTACACCTTC.